In this sample, the clone carrying this T cell receptor beta chain turned up many times. Its antigen is unidentified. V was clipped by 6 bases and J by 0 bases, with 15 bases between them. This CDR3 spans 16 amino acids. The second PCR ran roughly 6 to 11 cycles with a sample-barcoded 5' primer and J-beta primers. Via MiXCR, TCRdb re-called the 5' RACE reads, giving one row per CDR3 protein. Of approximately 780,000 distinct CDR3 sequences listed, about 26% are singletons. The sample belongs to a study of blood T cells in healthy people across ages. For the study at large: Template switching picked up about one barcoded beta molecule for each two T cells. Study results and limitations: As age increased, TCR beta diversity per million T cells fell in a roughly linear fashion.

These sequences were also reported in another study, on T cells of mothers and their children.

This TCR came from a boy aged 10-17 years in good health. The chain is built from TRBV12-3 or TRBV12-4 and TRBJ2-4; D may match TRBD1 or TRBD2 (7 bases each). The sequenced sample was blood. CDR3 bases: TGTGCCAGCAGCCCCAGGGGGGGACTAGCCAAAAACATTCAGTACTTC. Amino acid sequence: CASSPRGGLAKNIQYF.